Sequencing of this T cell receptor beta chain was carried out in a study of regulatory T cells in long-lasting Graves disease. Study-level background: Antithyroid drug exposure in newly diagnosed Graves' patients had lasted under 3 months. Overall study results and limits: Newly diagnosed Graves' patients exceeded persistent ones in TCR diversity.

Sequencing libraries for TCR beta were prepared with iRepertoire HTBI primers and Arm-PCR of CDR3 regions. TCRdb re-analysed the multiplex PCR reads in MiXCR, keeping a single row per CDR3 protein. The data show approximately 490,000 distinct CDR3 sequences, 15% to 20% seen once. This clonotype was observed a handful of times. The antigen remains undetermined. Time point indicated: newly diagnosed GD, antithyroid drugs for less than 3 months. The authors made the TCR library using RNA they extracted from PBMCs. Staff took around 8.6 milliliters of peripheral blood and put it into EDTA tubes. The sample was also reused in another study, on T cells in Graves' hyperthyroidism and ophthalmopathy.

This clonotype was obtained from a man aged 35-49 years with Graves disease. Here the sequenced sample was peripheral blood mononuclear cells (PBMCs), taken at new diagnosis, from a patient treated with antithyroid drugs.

In DNA form, the CDR3 reads TGCAGCGGCAGGGTCTTTATAGGCAATGAGCAGTTCTTC. It translates to CSGRVFIGNEQFF. The chain couples TRBV29-1 to TRBJ2-1, with a possible D match to TRBD1 (5 bases). The CDR3 consists of 13 residues. Trimming shortened V by 7 bases and J by 6 bases, and 16 bases separated the two germline ends. Germline-derived CDR1 and CDR2 are SQVTM and ANQGSEA.